One and the same sample provided the 10 T cell receptor beta chains below, sequenced in a study of OX40 agonist ivuxolimab in advanced cancers. Repertoires were generated with immunoSEQ multiplex PCR, while TCRdb's copy carries only in-frame clones and drops some. The table has 30,000 to 40,000 clones, about 83% seen once. Sequenced here: CD4+ or CD8+ T cells sorted from blood, sampled in a trial of the OX40 agonist ivuxolimab. The source of these receptors is an adult with an advanced solid tumor such as melanoma, head and neck, liver or kidney cancer.

This clone was seen just once. The chain employs TRBV5-6 and TRBJ1-1; D possibly corresponds to TRBD1 (5 bases). This CDR3 has 12 residues. The germline CDR1 and CDR2 sequences are SGHDT and YYEEEE. V shed 3 bases and J shed 5 bases, with 8 bases lying between them. CDR3 amino acids: CASSSWGTEAFF. CDR3 DNA: TGTGCCAGCAGCTCGTGGGGGACTGAAGCTTTCTTT.

This chain connects TRBV27 to TRBJ2-7; the match to TRBD1 covers 10 bases. V shed 4 bases and J 4 bases; nucleotides not matched to a gene: 4. This CDR3 is built from 14 residues. The germline V gene has CDR1 MNHEY and CDR2 SMNVEV (reference sequence). The DNA of the CDR3 is TGTGCCAGCAGTTCGACAGGGGGCGGGTACGAGCAGTACTTC. It yields the protein CASSSTGGGYEQYF.

The chain links TRBV28 to TRBJ1-5, with 9 bases matching TRBD1. The germline V gene encodes CDR1 MDHEN and CDR2 SYDVKM. V was clipped by 3 bases and J by 4 bases; unmatched bases: 10. CDR3 length equals 17 residues. The CDR3 is CASSFPGTGNRNQPQHF. The DNA of the CDR3 is TGTGCCAGCAGTTTCCCCGGGACAGGGAATAGGAATCAGCCCCAGCATTTT.

V and J are TRBV28 and TRBJ1-1; a possible D gene is TRBD1 (5 bases). The CDR3 contains 13 residues. The germline V gene encodes CDR1 MDHEN and CDR2 SYDVKM. V was pared by 3 bases and J by 3 bases, with 8 bases between. CDR3 DNA sequence: TGTGCCAGCAGTTTCAGGGAGGACACTGAAGCTTTCTTT. This translates into CASSFREDTEAFF.

Turning to this clone: The same CDR3 also results from other DNA sequences found in this sample. This rearrangement joins TRBV28 to TRBJ1-2; D might be TRBD1 (5 bases). This CDR3 has 15 residues. Germline loops: CDR1 MDHEN, CDR2 SYDVKM. Trimming left V 6 bases short and J 3 bases short, with 17 bases between. The CDR3: CASRGDGARDYGYTF. CDR3 nucleotides: TGTGCCAGCAGGGGAGATGGGGCGCGGGACTATGGCTACACCTTC.

Only one count was recorded for this clone. The CDR3 spells CASSTHGTGGNYGYTF. Written as DNA, the CDR3 is TGCGCCAGCAGCACACATGGGACAGGGGGGAACTATGGCTACACCTTC. The genes are TRBV23-1 and TRBJ1-2, with TRBD1 matching over 11 bases. TRBV23-1 is noted as an ORF with a role that remains uncertain. CDR3 length: 16 residues. The V gene end was trimmed by 6 bases and the J gene end by 2 bases; junction bases not matched to a gene: 8.

This chain connects TRBV7-3 to TRBJ2-1, with D unresolved. Germline V lookup: CDR1 SGHTA, CDR2 FQGTGA. The V and J ends lost 3 bases and 9 bases respectively, with 9 bases between them. CDR3 length: 12 amino acids. CDR3 residues: CASSLGGIEQFF. Here the CDR3 DNA reads TGTGCCAGCAGCTTGGGTGGGATTGAGCAGTTCTTC.

As to this clone: Other DNA sequences in the same sample also yield this CDR3. The rearrangement links TRBV9 to TRBJ2-2; no clear D gene. This CDR3 region has 12 residues. Trimming shortened V by 1 base and J by 5 bases, and 3 bases separated the two germline ends. Germline V gene lookup returns CDR1 SGDLS and CDR2 YYNGEE. In DNA, the CDR3 is TGTGCCAGCAGCGTAAGGACCGGGGAGCTGTTTTTT. Its translation is CASSVRTGELFF.

This clone was picked up one time. The chain carries TRBV19 and TRBJ1-3, with TRBD1 as a possible D gene (5 bases). Germline V lookup: CDR1 LNHDA, CDR2 SQIVND (reference sequence). V was trimmed by 11 bases and J by 0 bases, leaving 26 bases between them. There are 18 residues in the CDR3. CDR3 sequence (DNA): TGTGCCTCCGACCGGGACGGGACCCTATTCGGCTCTGGAAACACCATATATTTT. It translates to CASDRDGTLFGSGNTIYF.

This chain uses TRBV6-5 with TRBJ1-2, with 10 bases aligning to TRBD1. CDR3 length: 13 residues. CDR1 MNHEY and CDR2 SVGAGI come from the germline V gene. V was pared by 8 bases and J by 8 bases, with 8 bases of the junction left unmatched. Written as DNA, the CDR3 is TGTGCCAGCCTCGGGACAGGGGTCTTGGGCTACACCTTC. This translates into CASLGTGVLGYTF.